The 9 T cell receptor beta chains listed next were all sequenced from one sample in a study of Ad26.COV2.S vaccination and SARS-CoV-2 variants. TCRdb's table, derived via immunoSEQ multiplex PCR, lists solely in-frame clones and lacks some. The table records roughly 350,000 clones, around 88% of them present only once. The treatment denotes: over 15 received Ad26.COV2.S at low or high dose, single or two shots; 5 received placebo; per-sample allocation not given. After the first vaccine or placebo injection, samples were drawn on day 63. This specimen was peripheral blood, taken in a trial of Ad26.COV2.S vaccine versus placebo. The receptors were sampled from a person between 18 and 59 years old who received the Ad26.COV2.S COVID-19 vaccine or a placebo.

The V gene is TRBV7-3, the J gene TRBJ2-1; TRBD2 might be the D (5 bases). CDR1 is SGHTA and CDR2 is FQGTGA in the germline V gene. With 1 base removed from V and 0 bases from J, the gap between germline ends came to 10 bases. The CDR3 totals 16 residues. The CDR3 is CASSLIEGASYNEQFF. For the CDR3, the DNA is TGTGCCAGCAGCTTAATTGAGGGAGCCTCCTACAATGAGCAGTTCTTC.

The chain couples TRBV12-3 or TRBV12-4 to TRBJ1-2; D may be TRBD1 (5 bases). The CDR3 extends over 12 amino acids. The V end was cut by 4 bases, the J end by 8 bases, with 11 bases between. The CDR3 DNA reads TGTGCCAGCAGTTGGGGGATGGGGGGCTACACCTTC. Its protein is CASSWGMGGYTF.

The gene calls are TRBV5-1 and TRBJ1-2; D gene unclear. The CDR3 length is 13 residues. V was trimmed by 4 bases and J by 3 bases, leaving 10 bases between them. From germline, CDR1 is SGHRS and CDR2 YFSETQ. Here the CDR3 reads CASSEGNDYGYTF. In DNA form, the CDR3 reads TGCGCCAGCAGCGAGGGTAATGACTATGGCTACACCTTC.

The chain employs TRBV7-2 and TRBJ2-2; TRBD2 matches 7 bases. The trim removed 1 base at V and 1 base at J, leaving 6 bases unmatched. The germline V gene has CDR1 SGHTA and CDR2 FQGNSA. The CDR3 is 17 residues long. The CDR3 is CASSLDRTRGNTGELFF. DNA for the CDR3: TGTGCCAGCAGCTTAGACCGGACTAGAGGGAACACCGGGGAGCTGTTTTTT.

CDR3 coding DNA: TGTGCCAGTAGTATTGGACGGGGGTTTGATGGCTACACCTTC. Translated, it gives CASSIGRGFDGYTF. The gene calls are TRBV19 and TRBJ1-2, with D perhaps matching TRBD1 (5 bases). Trimming took 3 bases from V and 6 from J, leaving 14 bases between them. The CDR3 has 14 residues. Per the germline V gene, CDR1 is LNHDA and CDR2 is SQIVND (reference sequence).

This clone was seen once. The chain has TRBV24-1 and TRBJ1-5, with D possibly being TRBD1 (5 bases). V lost 7 bases and J 4 bases, leaving 10 bases between the germline ends. The CDR3 totals 13 residues. Germline assignment: CDR1 KGHDR and CDR2 SFDVKD. The CDR3 loop is CATREGPNQPQHF. CDR3 in DNA: TGTGCCACCAGGGAGGGACCGAATCAGCCCCAGCATTTT.

CDR3: CSASMAANEQFF. The CDR3, as DNA: TGCAGTGCTAGTATGGCCGCGAATGAGCAGTTCTTC. The V call is TRBV20-1, the J call TRBJ2-1, with unresolved D. The CDR3 has 12 amino acids. CDR1 is DFQATT and CDR2 is SNEGSKA in the germline V gene (reference sequence). Trimming pared 3 bases from V and 7 bases from J, leaving 10 bases between.

The DNA of the CDR3 is TGTGCCAGCAGTTCCGCAGAGGCGACTAGTTCTTACGAGCAGTACTTC. As protein: CASSSAEATSSYEQYF. This chain links TRBV28 with TRBJ2-7, with D perhaps matching TRBD2 (6 bases). The CDR3 covers 16 residues. Per the germline V gene, CDR1 is MDHEN and CDR2 is SYDVKM. V was trimmed by 4 bases and J by 4 bases, leaving 20 bases between them.

The chain recombines TRBV5-6 with TRBJ2-4; D remains unclear. Looked up from germline, CDR1 is SGHDT and CDR2 is YYEEEE. The CDR3 runs 14 residues. Trimming removed 0 bases from V and 6 bases from J, with 10 bases in between. The CDR3 spells CASSLGDLGNIQYF. Here the CDR3 DNA reads TGTGCCAGCAGCTTGGGGGATTTGGGAAACATTCAGTACTTC.